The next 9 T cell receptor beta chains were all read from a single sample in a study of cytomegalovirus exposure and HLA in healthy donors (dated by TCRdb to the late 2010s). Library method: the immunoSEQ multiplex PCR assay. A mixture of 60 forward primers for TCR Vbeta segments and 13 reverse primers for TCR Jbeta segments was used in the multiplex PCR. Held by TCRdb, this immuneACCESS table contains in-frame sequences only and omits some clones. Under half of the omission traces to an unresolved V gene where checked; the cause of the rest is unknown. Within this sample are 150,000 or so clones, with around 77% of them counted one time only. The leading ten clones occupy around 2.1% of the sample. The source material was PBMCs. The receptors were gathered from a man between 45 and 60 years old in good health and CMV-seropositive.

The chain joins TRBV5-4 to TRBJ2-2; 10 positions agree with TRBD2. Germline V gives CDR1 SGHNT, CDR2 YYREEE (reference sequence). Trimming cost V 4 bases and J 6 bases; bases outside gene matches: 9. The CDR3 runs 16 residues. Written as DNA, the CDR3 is TGTGCCAGCAGCGCCGCCCTAGCGGGGGTCGCCGGGGAGCTGTTTTTT. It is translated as CASSAALAGVAGELFF.

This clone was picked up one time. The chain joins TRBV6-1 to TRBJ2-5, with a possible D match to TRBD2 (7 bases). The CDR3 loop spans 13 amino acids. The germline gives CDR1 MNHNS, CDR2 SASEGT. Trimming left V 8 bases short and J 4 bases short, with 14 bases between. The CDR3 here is CASGGGLRETQYF. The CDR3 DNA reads TGTGCCAGCGGGGGGGGGCTACGAGAGACCCAGTACTTC.

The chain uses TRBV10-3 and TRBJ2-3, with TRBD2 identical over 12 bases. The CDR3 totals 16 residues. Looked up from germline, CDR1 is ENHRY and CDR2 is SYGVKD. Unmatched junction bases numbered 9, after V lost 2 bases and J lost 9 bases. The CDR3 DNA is TGTGCCATCAGTGAGGCGGGACTAGCGGGTGCTCGGACGCAGTATTTT. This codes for CAISEAGLAGARTQYF.

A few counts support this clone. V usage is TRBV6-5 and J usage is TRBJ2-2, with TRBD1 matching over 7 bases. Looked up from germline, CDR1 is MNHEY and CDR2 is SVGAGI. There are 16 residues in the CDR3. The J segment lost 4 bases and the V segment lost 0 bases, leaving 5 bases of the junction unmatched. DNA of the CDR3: TGTGCCAGCAGTTACTCGAATCCAGGGGGCACCGGGGAGCTGTTTTTT. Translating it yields CASSYSNPGGTGELFF.

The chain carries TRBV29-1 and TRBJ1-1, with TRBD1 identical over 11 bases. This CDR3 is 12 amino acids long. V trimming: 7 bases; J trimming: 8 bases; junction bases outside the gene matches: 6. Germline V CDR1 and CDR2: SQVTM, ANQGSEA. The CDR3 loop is CSGGDRGVEAFF. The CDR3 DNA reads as TGCAGCGGTGGGGACAGGGGGGTGGAAGCTTTCTTT.

DNA of the CDR3: TGTGCCAGCAGCAAACCAGGGTGGACGGAGACCCAGTACTTC. Protein product: CASSKPGWTETQYF. The chain joins TRBV11-3 to TRBJ2-5, with a weak D call TRBD1 (5 bases). Germline CDR1 and CDR2: SGHNT and YENEEA. Trimming took off 5 bases at V and 5 bases at J, with 15 bases between the two ends. The CDR3 is made up of 14 amino acids.

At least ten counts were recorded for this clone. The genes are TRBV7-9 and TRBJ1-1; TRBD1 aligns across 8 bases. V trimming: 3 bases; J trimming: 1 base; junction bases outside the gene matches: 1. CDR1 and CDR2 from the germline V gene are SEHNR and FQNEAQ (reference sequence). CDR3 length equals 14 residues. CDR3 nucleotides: TGTGCCAGCAGCTTTGACAGGGGGAACACTGAAGCTTTCTTT. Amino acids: CASSFDRGNTEAFF.

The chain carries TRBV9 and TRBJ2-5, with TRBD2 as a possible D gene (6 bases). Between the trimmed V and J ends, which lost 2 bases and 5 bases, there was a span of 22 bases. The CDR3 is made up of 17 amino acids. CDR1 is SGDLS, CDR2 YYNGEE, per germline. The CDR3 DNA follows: TGTGCCAGCAGCGTCGGGGCATTAGCGGTGGGAACGGAGACCCAGTACTTC. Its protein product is CASSVGALAVGTETQYF.

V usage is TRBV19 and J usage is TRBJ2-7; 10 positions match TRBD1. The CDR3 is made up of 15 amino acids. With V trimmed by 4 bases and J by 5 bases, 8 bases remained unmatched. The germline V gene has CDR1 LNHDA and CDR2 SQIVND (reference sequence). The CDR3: CASSTWTGGGNEQYF. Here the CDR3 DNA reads TGTGCCAGTAGTACCTGGACAGGGGGAGGTAACGAGCAGTACTTC.